A selection of T cell receptor beta chains follows, all from one sample in a study of blood T cell repertoires in COVID-19. TCRdb's copy holds only in-frame clones and misses some; the assay was immunoSEQ multiplex PCR. The sample records about 97,000 clones, 88% being singletons. Sequences were obtained from peripheral blood. These receptors were obtained from a man in his fifties with COVID-19, enrolled during active disease. Both conserved end residues are part of each CDR3. A D gene is named only where the DNA matches it firmly. Clone size is not always given. Where it is, it says once, few, many or a class for expanded clones.

CDR3 protein	CDR3 DNA	J gene	clone size	V gene	D gene
CASGGRGQGAFGYTF	TGTGCCAGCGGGGGCCGAGGACAGGGGGCTTTTGGCTACACCTTC	TRBJ1-2	NA	TRBV6-5	TRBD1
CASTSTSVVYGYTF	TGTGCCAGTACCTCGACTTCAGTCGTCTATGGCTACACCTTC	TRBJ1-2	once	TRBV19	NA
CASSSYALQETQYF	TGTGCCAGCAGCTCCTACGCGTTGCAAGAGACCCAGTACTTC	TRBJ2-5	NA	TRBV5-6	NA
CASGKMYTGEYEQYF	TGCGCCAGCGGAAAGATGTATACAGGGGAATACGAGCAGTACTTC	TRBJ2-7	few	TRBV4-1	TRBD1
CASSPVAGEGQPQHF	TGTGCCAGCAGCCCTGTGGCAGGGGAGGGTCAGCCCCAGCATTTT	TRBJ1-5	NA	TRBV7-6	NA
CASSKGTSISTGELFF	TGCGCCAGCAGCAAAGGGACTAGCATCTCGACCGGGGAGCTGTTTTTT	TRBJ2-2	NA	TRBV5-1	TRBD2
CASRGGRGHDYGYTF	TGTGCCAGCAGGGGGGGCAGGGGGCACGACTATGGCTACACCTTC	TRBJ1-2	NA	TRBV2	TRBD1
CASSIARGRNTGELFF	TGTGCCAGTAGTATCGCGCGGGGGCGAAACACCGGGGAGCTGTTTTTT	TRBJ2-2	NA	TRBV19	NA
CASSPRDRAANEKLFF	TGTGCCAGCTCACCTCGGGACAGGGCGGCTAATGAAAAACTGTTTTTT	TRBJ1-4	NA	TRBV18	TRBD1
CASSRQATLNTEAFF	TGTGCCAGCAGCCGCCAGGCGACGTTAAACACTGAAGCTTTCTTT	TRBJ1-1	NA	TRBV5-5	NA
CASSLNDARVTGELFF	TGTGCCAGCAGCTTAAATGATGCCAGGGTCACCGGGGAGCTGTTTTTT	TRBJ2-2	NA	TRBV7-3	NA
CASSLRTSSGYEQYF	TGTGCCAGCAGCTTACGGACTAGTAGTGGGTACGAGCAGTACTTC	TRBJ2-7	NA	TRBV7-2	TRBD2
CSVWTGPNYGYTF	TGCAGCGTTTGGACTGGACCCAACTATGGCTACACCTTC	TRBJ1-2	NA	TRBV29-1	NA
CASSLMGQASYGYTF	TGTGCCAGCAGCTTAATGGGGCAGGCTAGTTATGGCTACACCTTC	TRBJ1-2	NA	TRBV11-2	NA
CASSPKAGGPWNEQFF	TGTGCCAGCAGCCCGAAGGCGGGGGGGCCGTGGAATGAGCAGTTCTTC	TRBJ2-1	NA	TRBV3-1/TRBV3-2	TRBD2
CAWSVGWSGGADSWEQYF	TGTGCCTGGAGTGTCGGATGGAGCGGGGGGGCCGACTCCTGGGAGCAGTACTTC	TRBJ2-7	NA	TRBV30	TRBD2
CASSPTGGGYTEAFF	TGTGCCAGCAGCCCTACAGGGGGGGGGTACACTGAAGCTTTCTTT	TRBJ1-1	NA	TRBV7-9	TRBD1
CASSSFSYEQYF	TGTGCCAGCAGCTCCTTTAGCTACGAGCAGTACTTC	TRBJ2-7	NA	TRBV7-2	NA
CASSLRTSGGPNEQFF	TGTGCCAGCAGCTTGAGGACTAGCGGGGGGCCCAATGAGCAGTTCTTC	TRBJ2-1	NA	TRBV11-1	TRBD2
CASSQAGGTNYGYTF	TGCGCCAGCAGCCAAGCCGGGGGGACTAACTATGGCTACACCTTC	TRBJ1-2	once	TRBV4-3	NA
CASSQDRGYEQYF	TGCGCCAGCAGCCAGGACAGGGGGTACGAGCAGTACTTC	TRBJ2-7	NA	TRBV4-1	TRBD1
CASSLFADSYGYTF	TGTGCCAGCAGTTTATTTGCGGATAGCTATGGCTACACCTTC	TRBJ1-2	NA	TRBV28	NA
CASHYPGGDQPQHF	TGTGCCAGCCATTATCCGGGGGGAGATCAGCCCCAGCATTTT	TRBJ1-5	NA	TRBV6-5	NA
CASSLQDVRGGYTF	TGTGCCAGCAGCTTACAGGACGTCAGGGGGGGCTACACCTTC	TRBJ1-2	NA	TRBV11-1	TRBD1
CAISEKGQGNTDTQYF	TGTGCCATCAGTGAGAAAGGACAGGGCAATACAGATACGCAGTATTTT	TRBJ2-3	NA	TRBV10-3	TRBD1
CASSRNGRANVLTF	TGTGCCAGCAGCCGAAACGGTAGGGCCAACGTCCTGACTTTC	TRBJ2-6	NA	TRBV11-2	NA
CASSIGDRLLRGSYGYTF	TGTGCCAGTAGTATAGGGGACAGGCTACTACGAGGGAGCTATGGCTACACCTTC	TRBJ1-2	NA	TRBV19	TRBD1
CASNGRQGRNQPQHF	TGTGCCAGTAACGGAAGGCAGGGCCGCAATCAGCCCCAGCATTTT	TRBJ1-5	NA	TRBV6-5	NA
CASSLEASGINEQFF	TGTGCCAGCAGCTTAGAGGCTAGCGGCATCAATGAGCAGTTCTTC	TRBJ2-1	NA	TRBV11-2	TRBD2
CASSELWQTSNQPQHF	TGTGCCAGCAGTGAACTTTGGCAAACTAGCAATCAGCCCCAGCATTTT	TRBJ1-5	NA	TRBV2	NA
CASSSGRVATEAFF	TGTGCCAGCTCGTCAGGGAGGGTGGCCACTGAAGCTTTCTTT	TRBJ1-1	NA	TRBV18	NA
CASGRQEPYEQYF	TGCGCCAGCGGAAGGCAGGAACCCTACGAGCAGTACTTC	TRBJ2-7	NA	TRBV5-1	NA
CASRRDRGYEAFF	TGTGCCAGCCGCCGGGACAGGGGATATGAAGCTTTCTTT	TRBJ1-1	NA	TRBV2	TRBD1
CASTQDRDREVRGYTF	TGTGCCAGTACTCAAGACCGGGACAGGGAAGTCCGCGGCTACACCTTC	TRBJ1-2	NA	TRBV19	TRBD1
CASSPELNTEAFF	TGTGCCAGCAGCCCCGAGCTGAACACTGAAGCTTTCTTT	TRBJ1-1	NA	TRBV7-9	NA
CASSSGGAGDTYEQYF	TGTGCCAGCAGCTCGGGAGGGGCGGGCGATACCTACGAGCAGTACTTC	TRBJ2-7	NA	TRBV4-2	TRBD2
CSASRGTEAFF	TGCAGTGCTTCGCGTGGCACTGAAGCTTTCTTT	TRBJ1-1	NA	TRBV20-1	NA
CASSLSLRKTYEQYF	TGTGCCAGCAGTTTAAGTCTCCGCAAAACATACGAGCAGTACTTC	TRBJ2-7	NA	TRBV28	NA
CASSLGGFMNTEAFF	TGTGCCAGCAGTTTGGGGGGATTCATGAACACTGAAGCTTTCTTT	TRBJ1-1	NA	TRBV27	NA
CATSMGQGAGYEQYF	TGTGCCACCAGCATGGGACAGGGGGCGGGCTACGAGCAGTACTTC	TRBJ2-7	NA	TRBV15	TRBD1
CASSPGHAANTGELFF	TGTGCCAGCAGCCCAGGACACGCTGCGAACACCGGGGAGCTGTTTTTT	TRBJ2-2	NA	TRBV9	NA
CASSNSGTGEGSIQYF	TGTGCCAGCAGTAACTCCGGGACAGGGGAAGGGAGCATTCAGTACTTC	TRBJ2-4	once	TRBV6-5	TRBD1
CASRSGGTSYNEQFF	TGTGCCAGCAGATCAGGGGGTACCTCCTACAATGAGCAGTTCTTC	TRBJ2-1	NA	TRBV5-4	TRBD1
CASSLGTGDGYTF	TGTGCCAGCAGTTTAGGCACAGGGGATGGCTACACCTTC	TRBJ1-2	NA	TRBV12-3/TRBV12-4	TRBD1
CASSVRPTDRKDSNQPQHF	TGTGCCAGCAGCGTACGACCCACGGACAGGAAAGATAGCAATCAGCCCCAGCATTTT	TRBJ1-5	NA	TRBV9	TRBD1
CASSSTGENYGYTF	TGTGCCAGCAGTTCGACAGGGGAGAACTATGGCTACACCTTC	TRBJ1-2	NA	TRBV2	TRBD1
CASSLGGQPSYNSPLHF	TGTGCCAGCAGCTTAGGCGGGCAGCCCTCCTATAATTCACCCCTCCACTTT	TRBJ1-6	NA	TRBV7-8	NA
CASSLEGRQSYNEQFF	TGTGCCAGCAGCTTAGAGGGGCGGCAGTCCTACAATGAGCAGTTCTTC	TRBJ2-1	NA	TRBV7-6	NA
CASSPMVILGAPLHF	TGTGCCAGCAGCCCCATGGTGATCTTGGGCGCACCCCTCCACTTT	TRBJ1-6	NA	TRBV13	NA
CASSGFLRGSPLHF	TGTGCCAGCAGTGGGTTTCTTAGGGGATCACCCCTCCACTTT	TRBJ1-6	few	TRBV2	NA
CASSRRQENTGELFF	TGTGCCAGCAGCCGCCGACAGGAGAACACCGGGGAGCTGTTTTTT	TRBJ2-2	NA	TRBV3-1/TRBV3-2	NA
CASSPGQTYNEQFF	TGTGCCAGCAGTCCGGGACAGACCTACAATGAGCAGTTCTTC	TRBJ2-1	once	TRBV7-3	TRBD1